One sample yielded the 9 T cell receptor beta chains listed below, sequenced in a study of shared T cell receptors in the human thymus. Sequencing used immunoSEQ multiplex PCR; TCRdb keeps in-frame clones, though not all of them. This table holds hundreds of thousands of clones, 75% to 85% found once. The sample was also linked to a second study, of human thymus T cells.

Sequencing input: thymocytes. Receptors were obtained from a boy younger than two with a congenital heart defect.

This clone has only a few counts. The rearrangement uses TRBV7-9 and TRBJ2-1; TRBD2 agrees at 9 bases. This CDR3 is built from 13 residues. The V and J ends lost 7 bases and 7 bases, in that order; junction bases with no gene match: 5. The germline gives CDR1 SEHNR, CDR2 FQNEAQ (reference sequence). The CDR3 reads CASTGTSPNEQFF. The CDR3 bases are TGTGCCAGCACCGGGACTAGCCCGAATGAGCAGTTCTTC.

The genes are TRBV2 and TRBJ1-5; 9 nucleotides agree with TRBD1. Trimming took 4 bases from V and 3 from J; bases not matched to a gene: 1. This CDR3 region has 14 residues. The V gene's germline CDR1 is SNHLY and CDR2 FYNNEI. The CDR3 loop reads CASSGDRANQPQHF. The CDR3 nucleotides read TGTGCCAGCAGTGGGGACAGGGCCAATCAGCCCCAGCATTTT. The whole variable domain, remainder taken from reference TRBV2 and TRBJ1-5, is EPEVTQTPSHQVTQMGQEVILRCVPISNHLYFYWYRQILGQKVEFLVSFYNNEISEKSEIFDDQFSVERPDGSNFTLKIRSTKLEDSAMYFCASSGDRANQPQHFGDGTRLSIL.

This chain connects TRBV4-1 to TRBJ2-1; 14 bases align to TRBD2. The CDR3 runs to 17 residues. Germline V gene data show CDR1 as MGHRA and CDR2 as YSYEKL. V gave up 3 bases and J gave up 12 bases; unmatched junction bases: 13. The CDR3 bases are TGCGCCAGCAGCCAGAAACTGGGACTAGCGGGAGAGGGGGGGCAGTTCTTC. Translating gives CASSQKLGLAGEGGQFF.

The chain uses TRBV13 and TRBJ2-7; tentatively, D is TRBD2 (6 bases). V was shortened by 0 bases and J by 3 bases, with 15 bases between the two germline ends. CDR1 is PRHDT and CDR2 is FYEKMQ in the germline V gene (reference sequence). The CDR3 has 16 residues. The CDR3 nucleotides are TGTGCCAGCAGCTTAGGCCGGGGGATTGGCCTCTACGAGCAGTACTTC. It specifies CASSLGRGIGLYEQYF. Supplemented by reference TRBV13 and TRBJ2-7, the full variable domain reads AAGVIQSPRHLIKEKRETATLKCYPIPRHDTVYWYQQGPGQDPQFLISFYEKMQSDKGSIPDRFSAQQFSDYHSELNMSSLELGDSALYFCASSLGRGIGLYEQYFGPGTRLTVT.

This clone was seen more than once but under ten times. The V call is TRBV6-1, the J call TRBJ1-1; D uncertain. This CDR3 comprises 12 residues. The germline V gene encodes CDR1 MNHNS and CDR2 SASEGT. V was shortened by 3 bases and J by 6 bases, with 8 bases between the two germline ends. The CDR3 loop reads CASSETHPEAFF. Written as DNA, the CDR3 is TGTGCCAGCAGTGAGACTCATCCTGAAGCTTTCTTT.

This chain joins TRBV11-2 and TRBJ2-7, with 10 bases matching TRBD2. The CDR3 sequence is 16 residues long. The trim removed 3 bases at V and 0 bases at J, leaving 5 bases unmatched. CDR1 is SGHAT and CDR2 is FQNNGV in the germline V gene. This CDR3 is CASSFCEREGSYEQYF. CDR3 sequence (DNA): TGTGCCAGCAGCTTTTGCGAGCGGGAGGGCTCCTACGAGCAGTACTTC.

The rearrangement uses TRBV7-9 and TRBJ2-7; 7 nucleotides line up with TRBD1. Germline CDR1 SEHNR, CDR2 FQNEAQ (reference sequence). The CDR3 is 15 amino acids. The trim removed 1 base at V and 0 bases at J, leaving 3 bases unmatched. The CDR3 bases are TGTGCCAGCAGCTTAGTTGAGGGGGCCTCCTACGAGCAGTACTTC. As protein: CASSLVEGASYEQYF.

The chain uses TRBV6-4 and TRBJ2-3; 10 bases line up with TRBD2. Germline V gives CDR1 MRHNA, CDR2 SNTAGT. CDR3 length equals 18 residues. The V segment lost 0 bases and the J segment 4 bases; nucleotides outside the gene matches: 10. The CDR3, as DNA: TGTGCCAGCAGTGACTCCGCGAGCGGGAGGGCCGCCCCAGATACGCAGTATTTT. This translates into CASSDSASGRAAPDTQYF.

This chain joins TRBV5-1 and TRBJ1-4; D is possibly TRBD1 (5 bases). CDR3 length: 14 residues. The germline V and J ends were trimmed by 4 bases and 3 bases, with 10 bases remaining between them. Germline CDR1 SGHRS, CDR2 YFSETQ. CDR3 sequence reads: CASSRTSANEKLFF. CDR3 DNA sequence: TGCGCCAGCAGCCGGACATCGGCTAATGAAAAACTGTTTTTT.